Listed below are T cell receptor beta chains from one sample, sequenced in a study of response to subunit inactivated influenza vaccine. Using its own MiXCR run on the RT-PCR reads, TCRdb lists one record per CDR3 protein. The sample holds about 610,000 distinct CDR3 sequences, 13% to 15% seen once. The source material was PBMCs from blood, sampled about 13 days after vaccination. These receptors originate from a man aged 45-65 years who received an inactivated influenza vaccine. CDR3s include the opening cysteine and the closing phenylalanine or tryptophan. The D gene is left open where the match is weak. Some rows have no size entry. The others give once, few or many, or a class for an expanded clone.

J gene,D gene,V gene,clone size,CDR3 protein,CDR3 DNA
TRBJ2-7,-,TRBV5-1,-,CASTTWGAKSYEQYF,TGCGCCAGCACCACCTGGGGCGCTAAATCCTACGAGCAGTACTTC
TRBJ2-1,TRBD1,TRBV29-1,few,CSLPVQGAYNEQFF,TGCAGCCTCCCGGTACAGGGGGCCTACAATGAGCAGTTCTTC
TRBJ2-7,TRBD1,TRBV20-1,-,CSARRGQAYEQYF,TGCAGTGCGCGCCGCGGACAGGCCTACGAGCAGTACTTC
TRBJ2-7,-,TRBV12-3/TRBV12-4,-,CASTWDSSYEQYF,TGTGCCAGCACCTGGGACTCCTCCTACGAGCAGTACTTC
TRBJ2-7,-,TRBV27,few,CASSYGLGYEQYF,TGTGCCAGCAGTTATGGCCTCGGCTACGAGCAGTACTTC
TRBJ2-5,-,TRBV2,-,CASKRGERTQETQYF,TGTGCCAGCAAGAGGGGTGAACGTACCCAAGAGACCCAGTACTTC
TRBJ2-3,-,TRBV20-1,many,CSARDRRAQYF,TGCAGTGCTAGAGATAGGCGGGCCCAGTATTTT
TRBJ2-7,TRBD2,TRBV5-1,many,CASSLAGLTYEQYF,TGCGCCAGCAGCTTGGCGGGACTAACCTACGAGCAGTACTTC
TRBJ1-5,-,TRBV12-3/TRBV12-4,few,CASSLVIQPQHF,TGTGCCAGCAGTTTAGTGATTCAGCCCCAGCATTTT
TRBJ1-1,-,TRBV6-5,-,CASSYWEQGETEAFF,TGTGCCAGCAGTTATTGGGAACAGGGAGAGACTGAAGCTTTCTTT
TRBJ1-3,-,TRBV6-1,few,CASISERNGNTIYF,TGTGCCAGCATAAGTGAGCGAAACGGAAACACCATATATTTT
TRBJ2-3,-,TRBV4-1,few,CASSQEGSEDTQYF,TGCGCCAGCAGCCAAGAAGGAAGCGAAGATACGCAGTATTTT
TRBJ2-3,TRBD2,TRBV20-1,few,CSVQRREHPDTQYF,TGCAGTGTTCAGCGGCGGGAGCACCCCGATACGCAGTATTTT
TRBJ2-1,TRBD2,TRBV7-6,few,CASSLGSSGGYNEQFF,TGTGCCAGCAGCTTAGGGTCCAGCGGGGGCTACAATGAGCAGTTCTTC
TRBJ1-3,-,TRBV7-9,-,CASSFRTSGNTIYF,TGTGCCAGCAGCTTCAGGACAAGCGGAAACACCATATATTTT
TRBJ2-1,-,TRBV12-3/TRBV12-4,many,CASRTQGEQFF,TGTGCCAGCAGGACACAGGGTGAGCAGTTCTTC
TRBJ2-7,TRBD2,TRBV7-9,few,CASSPPGREGQQYF,TGTGCCAGCAGCCCCCCGGGGCGGGAGGGCCAGCAGTACTTC
TRBJ1-4,TRBD1,TRBV28,-,CASRATDRESGKLFF,TGTGCCAGCAGGGCGACCGACAGGGAGAGTGGAAAACTGTTTTTT
TRBJ2-4,TRBD2,TRBV5-6,-,CASSLLAGTGNIQYF,TGTGCCAGCAGCCTATTAGCGGGAACGGGAAACATTCAGTACTTC
TRBJ1-1,-,TRBV20-1,few,CSARKGQPNTEAFF,TGCAGTGCTAGAAAGGGACAACCGAACACTGAAGCTTTCTTT
TRBJ2-7,-,TRBV2,few,CASSEARGPSGEQYF,TGTGCCAGCAGTGAAGCTCGGGGGCCGTCGGGCGAGCAGTACTTC
TRBJ2-2,TRBD1,TRBV7-9,few,CASSWSPTGDTGELFF,TGTGCCAGCAGCTGGAGTCCCACAGGGGACACCGGGGAGCTGTTTTTT
TRBJ1-1,TRBD1,TRBV10-3,few,CAISEFRGQDSNTEAFF,TGTGCCATCAGTGAGTTTAGGGGACAGGACTCGAACACTGAAGCTTTCTTT
TRBJ2-3,TRBD2,TRBV6-2/TRBV6-3,few,CASSYTKNSGLADTDTQYF,TGTGCCAGCAGTTACACGAAAAACAGTGGACTAGCTGACACAGATACGCAGTATTTT
TRBJ2-5,-,TRBV5-1,many,CASSLQPAQQETQYF,TGCGCCAGCAGCTTGCAACCGGCTCAACAAGAGACCCAGTACTTC
TRBJ2-7,-,TRBV9,many,CASSVDYLSYEQYF,TGTGCCAGCAGCGTAGACTACCTCTCCTACGAGCAGTACTTC
TRBJ1-4,-,TRBV6-1,-,CASSRTYRGEKLFF,TGTGCCAGCAGTCGGACCTACCGGGGTGAAAAACTGTTTTTT
TRBJ2-6,-,TRBV27,few,CASRRGAHGANVLTF,TGTGCCAGCAGACGGGGGGCGCATGGGGCCAACGTCCTGACTTTC
TRBJ2-5,-,TRBV15,few,CATSPPSSETQYF,TGTGCCACCAGCCCTCCTAGTAGTGAGACCCAGTACTTC
TRBJ1-4,-,TRBV24-1,few,CATSDLSGLLFF,TGTGCCACCAGTGATTTGTCGGGACTCCTGTTTTTT
TRBJ2-2,TRBD1,TRBV9,-,CASSVVSGTANTGELFF,TGTGCCAGCAGCGTAGTTAGTGGGACAGCGAACACCGGGGAGCTGTTTTTT
TRBJ2-1,-,TRBV24-1,few,CATSDIGLTTEQFF,TGTGCCACCAGTGATATTGGACTCACGACCGAGCAGTTCTTC
TRBJ2-3,-,TRBV24-1,-,CATSDKGEQTQYF,TGTGCCACCAGTGATAAAGGGGAACAGACGCAGTATTTT
TRBJ2-2,-,TRBV20-1,-,CSARDVSRVNTGELFF,TGCAGTGCTAGAGATGTTTCCAGAGTGAACACCGGGGAGCTGTTTTTT
TRBJ2-3,-,TRBV10-3,few,CAIREGGTPRDTQYF,TGTGCCATCAGGGAAGGGGGTACCCCCAGAGATACGCAGTATTTT
TRBJ2-1,-,TRBV6-5,-,CASSSTGIGEQFF,TGTGCCAGCAGTTCGACAGGTATCGGTGAGCAGTTCTTC
TRBJ2-1,TRBD1,TRBV2,-,CASRLGTDNNEQFF,TGTGCCAGCAGGCTGGGGACAGATAACAATGAGCAGTTCTTC
TRBJ2-5,TRBD2,TRBV5-4,-,CASSPVREGLETQYF,TGTGCCAGCAGCCCTGTGCGGGAGGGATTAGAGACCCAGTACTTC
TRBJ2-1,-,TRBV20-1,-,CSARDVAEQFF,TGCAGTGCTAGAGATGTGGCAGAGCAGTTCTTC
TRBJ2-1,TRBD1,TRBV24-1,-,CATSGRGSGGRLNEQFF,TGTGCCACCAGTGGAAGAGGATCAGGGGGCAGGCTAAATGAGCAGTTCTTC
TRBJ1-2,-,TRBV10-2,-,CASSVETYGYTF,TGCGCCAGCAGTGTTGAAACCTATGGCTACACCTTC
TRBJ2-2,TRBD2,TRBV12-3/TRBV12-4,-,CASSSSWEGGTGELFF,TGTGCCAGCAGTTCCTCGTGGGAGGGAGGAACCGGGGAGCTGTTTTTT
TRBJ2-2,TRBD2,TRBV6-2/TRBV6-3,few,CASRIGTSGTGELFF,TGTGCCAGCAGAATAGGGACTAGCGGTACCGGGGAGCTGTTTTTT
TRBJ1-1,-,TRBV25-1,-,CASSESGGNTEAFF,TGTGCCAGCAGTGAATCAGGTGGAAACACTGAAGCTTTCTTT
TRBJ2-5,TRBD2,TRBV6-1,few,CASSLAGGSRETQYF,TGTGCCAGCAGCCTAGCGGGGGGGTCACGAGAGACCCAGTACTTC